This T cell receptor (beta chain) was found in a study of T cell responses to AZD1222 COVID-19 vaccine. Findings of the study overall: Clonal diversity was possibly underestimated, and white British individuals and females predominated among donors. Only five or six AZD1222 recipients tested seropositive at baseline. Unmutated variant regions reportedly attract nearly half of all spike-specific TCRs.

The data were produced by immunoSEQ multiplex PCR, yet TCRdb's version contains in-frame clones alone and is incomplete. The sample has tens of thousands of clones, around 93% seen once. The analysis combined second doses at about 4 or about 12 weeks. Trimming at V came to 5 bases and at J to 2 bases, leaving 6 bases not matched to a gene. Germline V CDR1 and CDR2: MDHEN, SYDVKM. CDR3 size: 14 residues. Points on this clone: The antigen remains undetermined.

The chain carries TRBV28 and TRBJ2-7, with TRBD1 identical over 7 bases. The source was peripheral blood, collected 28 days after the second AZD1222 dose. The sequence came from an adult who received the AZD1222 COVID-19 vaccine. The CDR3 bases are TGTGCCAGCAGTATAGGGGACAGAGCCTACGAGCAGTACTTC. The encoded protein is CASSIGDRAYEQYF.